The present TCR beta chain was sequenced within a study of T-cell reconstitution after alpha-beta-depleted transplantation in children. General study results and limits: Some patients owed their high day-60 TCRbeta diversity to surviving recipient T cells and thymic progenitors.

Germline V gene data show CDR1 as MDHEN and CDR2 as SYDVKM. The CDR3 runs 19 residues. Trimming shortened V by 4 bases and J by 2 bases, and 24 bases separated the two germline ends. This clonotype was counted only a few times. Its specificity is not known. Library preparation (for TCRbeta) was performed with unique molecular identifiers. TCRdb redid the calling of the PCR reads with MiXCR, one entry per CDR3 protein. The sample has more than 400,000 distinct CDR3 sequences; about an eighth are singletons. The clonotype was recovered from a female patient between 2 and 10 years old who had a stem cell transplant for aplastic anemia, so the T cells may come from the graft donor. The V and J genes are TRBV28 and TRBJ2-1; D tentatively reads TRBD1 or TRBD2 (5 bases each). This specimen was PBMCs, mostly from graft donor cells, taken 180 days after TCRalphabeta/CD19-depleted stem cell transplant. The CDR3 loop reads CASSSTGGSGPPPYNEQFF. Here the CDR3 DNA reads TGTGCCAGCAGTTCAACAGGCGGTTCGGGGCCCCCCCCCTACAATGAGCAGTTCTTC.